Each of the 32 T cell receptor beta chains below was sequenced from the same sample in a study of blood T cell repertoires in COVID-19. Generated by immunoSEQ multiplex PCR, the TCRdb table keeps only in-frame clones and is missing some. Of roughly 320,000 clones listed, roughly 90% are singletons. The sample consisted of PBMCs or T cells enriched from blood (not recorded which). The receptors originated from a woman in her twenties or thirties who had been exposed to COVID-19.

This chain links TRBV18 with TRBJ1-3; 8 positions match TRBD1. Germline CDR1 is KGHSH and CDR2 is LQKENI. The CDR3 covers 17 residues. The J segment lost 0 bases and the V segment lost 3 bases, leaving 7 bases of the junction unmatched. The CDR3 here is CASSPTGTGVSGNTIYF. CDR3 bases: TGTGCCAGCTCACCTACCGGGACAGGCGTCTCTGGAAACACCATATATTTT.

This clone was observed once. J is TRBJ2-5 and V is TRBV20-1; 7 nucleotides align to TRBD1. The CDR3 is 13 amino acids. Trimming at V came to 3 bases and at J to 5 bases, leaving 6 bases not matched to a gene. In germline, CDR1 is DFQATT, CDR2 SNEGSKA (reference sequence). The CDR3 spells CSASRAGGETQYF. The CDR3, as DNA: TGCAGTGCTAGTCGGGCAGGGGGTGAGACCCAGTACTTC.

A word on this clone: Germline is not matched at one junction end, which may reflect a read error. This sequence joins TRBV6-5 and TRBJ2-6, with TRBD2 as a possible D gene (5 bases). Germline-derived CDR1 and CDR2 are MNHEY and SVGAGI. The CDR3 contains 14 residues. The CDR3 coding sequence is TGTGCCAGCAGTTACTACGTCAGTAGAGGGCCCCTGGCTTTC. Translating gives CASSYYVSRGPLAF.

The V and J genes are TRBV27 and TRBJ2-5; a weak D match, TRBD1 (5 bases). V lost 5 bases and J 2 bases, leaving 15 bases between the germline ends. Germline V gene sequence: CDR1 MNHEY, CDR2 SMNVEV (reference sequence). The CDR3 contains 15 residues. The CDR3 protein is CASSTYRQSQETQYF. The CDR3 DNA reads TGTGCCAGCAGTACCTACCGACAGAGTCAAGAGACCCAGTACTTC.

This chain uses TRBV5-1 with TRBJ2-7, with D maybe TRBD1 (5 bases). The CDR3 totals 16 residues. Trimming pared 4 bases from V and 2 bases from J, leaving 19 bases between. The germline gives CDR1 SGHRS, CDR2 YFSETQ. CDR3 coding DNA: TGCGCCAGCAGCCCCCGCGCGGACATTTACGCCTACGAGCAGTACTTC. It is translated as CASSPRADIYAYEQYF.

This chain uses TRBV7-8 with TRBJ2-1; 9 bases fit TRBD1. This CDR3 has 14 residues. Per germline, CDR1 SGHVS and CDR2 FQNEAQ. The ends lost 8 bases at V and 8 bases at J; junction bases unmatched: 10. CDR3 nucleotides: TGTGCCAGCTGTCCGGGACAGGGATGTCATGAGCAGTTCTTC. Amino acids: CASCPGQGCHEQFF.

DNA of the CDR3: TGTGCCAGCAGCCAAGGGGGAGCGGACACCGGGGAGCTGTTTTTT. Protein: CASSQGGADTGELFF. The chain is built from TRBV3-1 (or the pseudogene TRBV3-2) and TRBJ2-2; D may be TRBD2 (5 bases). The V gene's germline CDR1 is LGHDT and CDR2 YNNKEL (reference sequence). The CDR3 totals 15 residues. V shed 1 base and J shed 3 bases, with 9 bases lying between them.

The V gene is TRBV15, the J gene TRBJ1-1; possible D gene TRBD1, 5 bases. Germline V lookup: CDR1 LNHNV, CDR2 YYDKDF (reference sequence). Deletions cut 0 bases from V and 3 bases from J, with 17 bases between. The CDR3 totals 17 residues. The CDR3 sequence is CATSRDRRWDWDTEAFF. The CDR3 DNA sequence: TGTGCCACCAGCAGAGATCGCCGCTGGGACTGGGACACTGAAGCTTTCTTT.

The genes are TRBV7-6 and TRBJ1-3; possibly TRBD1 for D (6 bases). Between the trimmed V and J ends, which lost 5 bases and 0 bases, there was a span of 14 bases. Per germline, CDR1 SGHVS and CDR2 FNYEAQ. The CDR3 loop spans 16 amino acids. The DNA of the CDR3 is TGTGCCAGCAGCCTCAAACAGGGTTTCTCTGGAAACACCATATATTTT. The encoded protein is CASSLKQGFSGNTIYF.

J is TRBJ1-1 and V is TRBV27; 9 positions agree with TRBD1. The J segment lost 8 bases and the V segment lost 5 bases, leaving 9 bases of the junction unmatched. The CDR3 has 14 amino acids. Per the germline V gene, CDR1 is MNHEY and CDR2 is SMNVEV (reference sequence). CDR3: CASSPGTGWVEAFF. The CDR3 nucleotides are TGTGCCAGCAGTCCGGGGACAGGGTGGGTAGAAGCTTTCTTT.

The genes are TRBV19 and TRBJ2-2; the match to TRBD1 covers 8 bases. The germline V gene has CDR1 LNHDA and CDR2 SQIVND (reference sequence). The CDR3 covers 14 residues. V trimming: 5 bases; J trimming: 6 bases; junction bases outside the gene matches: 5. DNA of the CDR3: TGTGCCAGTAGTGCAGGGGGCGGGTCCGGGGAGCTGTTTTTT. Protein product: CASSAGGGSGELFF. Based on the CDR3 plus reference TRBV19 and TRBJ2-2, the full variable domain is DGGITQSPKYLFRKEGQNVTLSCEQNLNHDAMYWYRQDPGQGLRLIYYSQIVNDFQKGDIAEGYSVSREKKESFPLTVTSAQKNPTAFYLCASSAGGGSGELFFGEGSRLTVL.

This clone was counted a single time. The CDR3 protein is CASSTGTGEETQYF. The CDR3 DNA reads TGCGCCAGCAGCACAGGGACAGGGGAAGAGACCCAGTACTTC. The V gene is TRBV5-1, the J gene TRBJ2-5; 10 positions match TRBD1. J lost 3 bases, V lost 4 bases, and 3 bases had no gene match. This CDR3 contains 14 residues. The germline V gene encodes CDR1 SGHRS and CDR2 YFSETQ.

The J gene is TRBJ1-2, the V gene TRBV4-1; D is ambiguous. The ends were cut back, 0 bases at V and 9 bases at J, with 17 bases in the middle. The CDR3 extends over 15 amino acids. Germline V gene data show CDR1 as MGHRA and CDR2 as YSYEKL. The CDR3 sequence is CASSQERTLPGRYTF. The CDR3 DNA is TGCGCCAGCAGCCAAGAAAGAACCCTGCCAGGCCGCTACACCTTC.

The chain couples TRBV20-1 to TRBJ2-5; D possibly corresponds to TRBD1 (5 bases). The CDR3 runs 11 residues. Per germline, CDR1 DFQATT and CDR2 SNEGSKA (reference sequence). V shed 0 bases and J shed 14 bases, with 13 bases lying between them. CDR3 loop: CSARDDRLTYF. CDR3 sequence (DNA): TGCAGTGCTAGAGACGACAGACTGACCTACTTC.

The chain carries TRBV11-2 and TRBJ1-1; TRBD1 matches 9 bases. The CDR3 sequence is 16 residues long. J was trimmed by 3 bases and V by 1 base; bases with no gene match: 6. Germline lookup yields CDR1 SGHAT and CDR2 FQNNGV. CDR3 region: CASSLGGQGWYTEAFF. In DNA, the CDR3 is TGTGCCAGCAGCTTAGGGGGACAGGGATGGTACACTGAAGCTTTCTTT.

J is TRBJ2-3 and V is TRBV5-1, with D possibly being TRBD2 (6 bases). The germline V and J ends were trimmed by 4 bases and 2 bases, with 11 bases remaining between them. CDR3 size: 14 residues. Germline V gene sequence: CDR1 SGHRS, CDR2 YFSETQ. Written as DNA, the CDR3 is TGCGCCAGCAGCCGAGCGGGTAACACAGATACGCAGTATTTT. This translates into CASSRAGNTDTQYF. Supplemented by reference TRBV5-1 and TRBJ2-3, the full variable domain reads KAGVTQTPRYLIKTRGQQVTLSCSPISGHRSVSWYQQTPGQGLQFLFEYFSETQRNKGNFPGRFSGRQFSNSRSEMNVSTLELGDSALYLCASSRAGNTDTQYFGPGTRLTVL.

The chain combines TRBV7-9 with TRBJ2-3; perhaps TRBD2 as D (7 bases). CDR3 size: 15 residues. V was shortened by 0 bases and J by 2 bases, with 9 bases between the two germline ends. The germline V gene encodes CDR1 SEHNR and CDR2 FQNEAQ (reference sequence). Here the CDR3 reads CASSLAGGPTDTQYF. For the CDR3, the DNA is TGTGCCAGCAGCTTAGCGGGGGGGCCCACAGATACGCAGTATTTT.

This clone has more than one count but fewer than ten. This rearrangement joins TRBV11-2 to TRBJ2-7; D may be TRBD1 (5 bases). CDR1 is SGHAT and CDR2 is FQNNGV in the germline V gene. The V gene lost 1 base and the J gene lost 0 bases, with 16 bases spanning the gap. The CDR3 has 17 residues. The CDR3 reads CASSLVWGRTLSYEQYF. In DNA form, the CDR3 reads TGTGCCAGCAGCTTAGTTTGGGGCCGCACGCTCTCCTACGAGCAGTACTTC. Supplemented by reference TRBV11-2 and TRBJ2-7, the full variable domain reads EAGVAQSPRYKIIEKRQSVAFWCNPISGHATLYWYQQILGQGPKLLIQFQNNGVVDDSQLPKDRFSAERLKGVDSTLKIQPAKLEDSAVYLCASSLVWGRTLSYEQYFGPGTRLTVT.

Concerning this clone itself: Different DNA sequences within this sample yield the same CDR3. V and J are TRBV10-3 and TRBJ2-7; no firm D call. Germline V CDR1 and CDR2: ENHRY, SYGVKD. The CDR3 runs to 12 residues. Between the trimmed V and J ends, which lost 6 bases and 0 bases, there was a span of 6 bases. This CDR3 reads CAISGSSYEQYF. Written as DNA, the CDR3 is TGTGCCATCAGCGGTAGCTCCTACGAGCAGTACTTC.

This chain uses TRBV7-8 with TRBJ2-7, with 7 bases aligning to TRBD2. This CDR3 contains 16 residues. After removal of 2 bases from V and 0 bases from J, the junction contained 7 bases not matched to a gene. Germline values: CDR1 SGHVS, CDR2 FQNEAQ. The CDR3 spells CASSLFSGLSSYEQYF. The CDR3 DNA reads TGTGCCAGCAGCTTATTTAGCGGGTTGAGCTCCTACGAGCAGTACTTC.

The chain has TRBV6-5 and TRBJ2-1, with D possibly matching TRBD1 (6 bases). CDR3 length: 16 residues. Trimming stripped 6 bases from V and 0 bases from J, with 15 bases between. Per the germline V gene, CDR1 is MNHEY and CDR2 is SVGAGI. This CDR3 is CASRYRQAPSYNEQFF. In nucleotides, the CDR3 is TGTGCCAGCAGGTACCGACAGGCCCCCTCCTACAATGAGCAGTTCTTC.

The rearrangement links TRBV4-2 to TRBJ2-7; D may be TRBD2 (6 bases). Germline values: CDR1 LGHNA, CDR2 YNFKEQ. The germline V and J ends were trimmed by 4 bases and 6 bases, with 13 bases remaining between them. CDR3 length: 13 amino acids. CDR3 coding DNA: TGTGCCAGCAGCCGGGAACTAGCTGTCGAGCAGTACTTC. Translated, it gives CASSRELAVEQYF.

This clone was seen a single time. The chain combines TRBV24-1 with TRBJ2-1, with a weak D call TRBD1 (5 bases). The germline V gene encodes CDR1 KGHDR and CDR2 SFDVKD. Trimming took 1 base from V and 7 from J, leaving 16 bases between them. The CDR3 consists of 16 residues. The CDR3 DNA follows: TGTGCCACCAGTGATTTTGGGGTTCAGGGTCCGAATGAGCAGTTCTTC. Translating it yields CATSDFGVQGPNEQFF.

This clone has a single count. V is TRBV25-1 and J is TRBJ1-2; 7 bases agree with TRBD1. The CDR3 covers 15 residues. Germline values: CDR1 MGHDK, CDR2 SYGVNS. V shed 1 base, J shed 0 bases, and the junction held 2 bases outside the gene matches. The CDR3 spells CASSELTGANYGYTF. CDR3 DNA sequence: TGTGCCAGCAGTGAATTAACAGGGGCTAACTATGGCTACACCTTC.

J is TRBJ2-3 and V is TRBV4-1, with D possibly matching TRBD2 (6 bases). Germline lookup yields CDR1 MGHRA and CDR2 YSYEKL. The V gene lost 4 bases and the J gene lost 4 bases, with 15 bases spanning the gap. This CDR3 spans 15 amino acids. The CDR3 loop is CASSRIAARADTQYF. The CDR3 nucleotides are TGCGCCAGCAGCCGTATAGCGGCCCGGGCAGATACGCAGTATTTT.

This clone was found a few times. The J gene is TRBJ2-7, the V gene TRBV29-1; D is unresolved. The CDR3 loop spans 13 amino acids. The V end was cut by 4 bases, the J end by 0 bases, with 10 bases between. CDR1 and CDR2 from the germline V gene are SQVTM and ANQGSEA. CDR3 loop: CSVAGLSSYEQYF. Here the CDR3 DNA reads TGCAGCGTTGCGGGTCTCAGCTCCTACGAGCAGTACTTC.

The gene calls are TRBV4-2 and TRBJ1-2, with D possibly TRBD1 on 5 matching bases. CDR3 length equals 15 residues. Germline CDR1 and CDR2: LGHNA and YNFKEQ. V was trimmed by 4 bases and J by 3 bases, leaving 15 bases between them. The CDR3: CASSPGPGADYGYTF. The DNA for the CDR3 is TGTGCCAGCAGCCCAGGGCCAGGAGCTGACTATGGCTACACCTTC.

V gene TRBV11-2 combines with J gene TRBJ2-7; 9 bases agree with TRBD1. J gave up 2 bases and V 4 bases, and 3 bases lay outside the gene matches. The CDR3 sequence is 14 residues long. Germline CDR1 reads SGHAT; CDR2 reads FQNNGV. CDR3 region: CASSSGTGPYEQYF. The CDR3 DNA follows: TGTGCCAGCAGCTCCGGGACAGGGCCCTACGAGCAGTACTTC.

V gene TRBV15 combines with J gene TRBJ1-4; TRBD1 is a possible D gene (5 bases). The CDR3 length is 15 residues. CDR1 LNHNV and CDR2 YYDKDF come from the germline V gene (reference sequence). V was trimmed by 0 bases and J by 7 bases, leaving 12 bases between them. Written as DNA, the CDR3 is TGTGCCACCAGCAGAGATCCAGGGAGGGTTGAAAAACTGTTTTTT. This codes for CATSRDPGRVEKLFF.

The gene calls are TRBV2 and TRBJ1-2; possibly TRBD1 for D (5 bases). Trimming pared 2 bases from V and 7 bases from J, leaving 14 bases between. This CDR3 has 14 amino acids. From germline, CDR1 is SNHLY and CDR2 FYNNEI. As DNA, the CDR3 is TGTGCCAGCAGTGAAACGACAGTGTTGGGTGGCTACACCTTC. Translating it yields CASSETTVLGGYTF.

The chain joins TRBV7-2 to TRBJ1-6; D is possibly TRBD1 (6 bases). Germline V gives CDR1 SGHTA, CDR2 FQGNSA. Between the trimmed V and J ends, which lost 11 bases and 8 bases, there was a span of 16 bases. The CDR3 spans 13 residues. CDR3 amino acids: CAGFQGYDSPLHF. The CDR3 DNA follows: TGTGCCGGATTCCAGGGGTATGATTCACCCCTCCACTTT.

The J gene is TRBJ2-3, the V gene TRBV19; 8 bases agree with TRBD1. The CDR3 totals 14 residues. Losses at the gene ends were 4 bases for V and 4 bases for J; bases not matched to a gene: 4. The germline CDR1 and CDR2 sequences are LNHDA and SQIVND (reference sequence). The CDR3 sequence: CASSTPQGADTQYF. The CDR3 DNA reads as TGTGCCAGTAGTACTCCACAGGGGGCAGATACGCAGTATTTT.